This TCR beta chain was found in a study of T cells in tuberculosis. Study results and caveats: Active tuberculosis patients had shorter CDR3-alpha; the beta difference was nonsignificant. GEM motif frequencies gave more than 65% accuracy; the GMM repertoire gave about 86%.

Notes on this clone: Its antigen is still unknown.

Data came from immunoSEQ multiplex PCR; TCRdb stores just in-frame clones and leaves some out. The table has approximately 30,000 clones, around 90% seen once. Unsorted cryopreserved PBMC were sequenced, averaging roughly 100,000 T cells per clinical donor. The CDR3 is made up of 14 amino acids. CDR1 and CDR2 (germline): MNHNS, SASEGT. Trimming removed 4 bases from V and 5 bases from J, with 15 bases in between. The receptor was derived from a donor aged 10-35 years with latent tuberculosis or without tuberculosis infection. Some clones in this sample may be carry-over from other donors' samples. The sequenced sample was PBMCs. J is TRBJ2-7 and V is TRBV6-1, with TRBD2 as a possible D gene (5 bases). The CDR3 here is CASSGSGKRNEQYF. In nucleotides, the CDR3 is TGTGCCAGCAGTGGGTCCGGGAAAAGGAACGAGCAGTACTTC.